Listed here is a single T cell receptor (beta chain). These data belong to a study of T cells after yellow fever vaccination. Study as a whole: Low-cell-number fractions were prepared with SMART-Seq v4 Ultra Low Input.

TCRdb analysed the 5' RACE reads with MiXCR anew, one entry per CDR3 protein. The sample lists approximately 250,000 distinct CDR3 sequences, around 6.7% occurring once. V was shortened by 3 bases and J by 2 bases, with 13 bases between the two germline ends. Germline loops: CDR1 SGHRS, CDR2 YFSETQ. The CDR3 consists of 15 residues. The source is a man aged 30 to 39 who received the YFV17D yellow fever vaccine. Here the sequenced sample was CD4+ T cells sorted from PBMCs, taken on the day of the yellow fever booster vaccination. The J gene is TRBJ2-3, the V gene TRBV5-1; D call uncertain. Here the CDR3 DNA reads TGCGCCAGCAGCTCGCAACCCGGGTACACAGATACGCAGTATTTT. Its protein is CASSSQPGYTDTQYF.